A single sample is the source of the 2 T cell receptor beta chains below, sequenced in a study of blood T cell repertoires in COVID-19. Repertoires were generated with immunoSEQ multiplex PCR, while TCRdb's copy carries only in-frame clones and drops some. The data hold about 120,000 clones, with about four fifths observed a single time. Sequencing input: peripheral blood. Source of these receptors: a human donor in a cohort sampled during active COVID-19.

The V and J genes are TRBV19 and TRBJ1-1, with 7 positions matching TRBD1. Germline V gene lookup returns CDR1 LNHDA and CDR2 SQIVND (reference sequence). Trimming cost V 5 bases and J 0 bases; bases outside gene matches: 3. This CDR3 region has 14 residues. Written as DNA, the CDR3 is TGTGCCAGTAGTGTCGGGACAGTGAACACTGAAGCTTTCTTT. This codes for CASSVGTVNTEAFF.

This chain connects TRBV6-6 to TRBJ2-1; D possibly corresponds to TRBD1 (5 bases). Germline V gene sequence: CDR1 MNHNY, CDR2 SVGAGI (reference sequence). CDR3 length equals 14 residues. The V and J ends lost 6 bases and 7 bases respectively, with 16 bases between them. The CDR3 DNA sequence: TGTGCCAGCAGAAAACAGGACGGATCTAATGAGCAGTTCTTC. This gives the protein CASRKQDGSNEQFF.